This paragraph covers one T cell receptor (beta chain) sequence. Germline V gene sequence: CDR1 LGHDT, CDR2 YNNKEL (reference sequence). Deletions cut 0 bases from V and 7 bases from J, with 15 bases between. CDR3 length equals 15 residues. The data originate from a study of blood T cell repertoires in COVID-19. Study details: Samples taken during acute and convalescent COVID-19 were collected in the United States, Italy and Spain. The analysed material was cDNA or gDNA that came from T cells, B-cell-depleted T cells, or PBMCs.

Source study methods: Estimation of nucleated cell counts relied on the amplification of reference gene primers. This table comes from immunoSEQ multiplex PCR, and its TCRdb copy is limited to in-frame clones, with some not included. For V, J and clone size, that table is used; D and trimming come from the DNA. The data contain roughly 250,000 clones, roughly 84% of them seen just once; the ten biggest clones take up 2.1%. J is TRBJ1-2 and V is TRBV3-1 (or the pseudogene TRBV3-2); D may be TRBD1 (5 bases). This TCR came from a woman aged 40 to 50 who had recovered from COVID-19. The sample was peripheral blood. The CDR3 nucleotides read TGTGCCAGCAGCCAAGAGGCGGGGGGAAAAGGTGGCTACACCTTC. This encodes CASSQEAGGKGGYTF.